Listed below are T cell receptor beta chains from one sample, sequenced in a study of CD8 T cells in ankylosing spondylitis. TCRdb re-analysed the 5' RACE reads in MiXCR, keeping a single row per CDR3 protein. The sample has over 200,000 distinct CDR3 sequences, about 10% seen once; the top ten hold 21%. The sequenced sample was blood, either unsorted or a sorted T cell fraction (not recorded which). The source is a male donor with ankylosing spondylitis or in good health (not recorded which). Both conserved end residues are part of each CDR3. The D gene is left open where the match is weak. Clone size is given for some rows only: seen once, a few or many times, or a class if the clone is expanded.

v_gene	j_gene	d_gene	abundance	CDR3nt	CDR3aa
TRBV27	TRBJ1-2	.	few	TGTGCCAGCAGCGGCTACTATGGCTACACCTTC	CASSGYYGYTF
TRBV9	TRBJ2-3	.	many	TGTGCCAGCAGCGGCGGCCGGACCTTGGATACGCAGTATTTT	CASSGGRTLDTQYF
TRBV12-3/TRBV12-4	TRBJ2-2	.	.	TGTGCCGGTGGCCGGGAATTGAACACCGGGGAGCTGTTTTTT	CAGGRELNTGELFF
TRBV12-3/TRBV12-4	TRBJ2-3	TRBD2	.	TGTGCCAGCACCCGGGGGGGGCCTGATACGCAGTATTTT	CASTRGGPDTQYF
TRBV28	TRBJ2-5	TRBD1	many	TGTGCCAGCAGTGACCTACGGACAGGGCAAGAGACCCAGTACTTC	CASSDLRTGQETQYF
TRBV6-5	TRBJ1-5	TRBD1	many	TGTGCCAGCAGTTACAAGGGACAGACCAATCAGCCCCAGCATTTT	CASSYKGQTNQPQHF
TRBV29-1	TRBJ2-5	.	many	TGCAGCGTTGAAAGAGGGGGGCCGGAAGAGACCCAGTACTTC	CSVERGGPEETQYF
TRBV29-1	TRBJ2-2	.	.	TGCAGCGTCGCCCCGTCTACCGGGGAGCTGTTTTTT	CSVAPSTGELFF
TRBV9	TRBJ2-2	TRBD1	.	TGTGCCAGCAGCGTATTCAGGACAGGGACCGGGGAGCTGTTTTTT	CASSVFRTGTGELFF
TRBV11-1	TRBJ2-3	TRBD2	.	TGTGCCAGCAGCTTAGACCTCGGGGGGGATACAGATACGCAGTATTTT	CASSLDLGGDTDTQYF
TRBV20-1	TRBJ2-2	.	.	TGCAGTGCTAGAGGGCAGAACACCGGGGAGCTGTTTTTT	CSARGQNTGELFF
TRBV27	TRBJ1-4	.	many	TGTGCCAGCAGTTTATCGATCGGAGTAGGAGAAAAACTGTTTTTT	CASSLSIGVGEKLFF
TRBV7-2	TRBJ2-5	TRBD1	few	TGTGCCAGCAGCATTAGACAGGGCACAGAGACCCAGTACTTC	CASSIRQGTETQYF
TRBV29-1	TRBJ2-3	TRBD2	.	TGCAGCGTTGTCGGAACTAGCGGAAGCACAGATACGCAGTATTTT	CSVVGTSGSTDTQYF
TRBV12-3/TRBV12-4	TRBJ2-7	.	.	TGTGCCAGCAGTTTCATAGGGTGGAGGGACGAGCAGTACTTC	CASSFIGWRDEQYF
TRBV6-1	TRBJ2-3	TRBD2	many	TGTGCCAGCACCCTTATAGCGGGGGGCACAGATACGCAGTATTTT	CASTLIAGGTDTQYF
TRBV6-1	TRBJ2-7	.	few	TGTGCCAGCAGTGAAATGGACGCCTCCTCGCACCCATACGAGCAGTACTTC	CASSEMDASSHPYEQYF
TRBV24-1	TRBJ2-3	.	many	TGTGCCACCGCCACCGGAGATACAGATACGCAGTATTTT	CATATGDTDTQYF
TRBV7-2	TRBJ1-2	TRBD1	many	TGTGCCAGCAGCTTAGCTACGGGACAGGGGGCGGCTGGCTACACCTTC	CASSLATGQGAAGYTF
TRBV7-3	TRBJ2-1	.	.	TGTGCCAGCAGCCCCTCCGGGGCGGGATACAATGAGCAGTTCTTC	CASSPSGAGYNEQFF
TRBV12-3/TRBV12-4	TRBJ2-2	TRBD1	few	TGTGCCAGCAGTTTAGCGTCGGGACAGGAGAACACCGGGGAGCTGTTTTTT	CASSLASGQENTGELFF
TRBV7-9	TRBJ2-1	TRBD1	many	TGTGCCAGCAGCTTAGGCCAGGGGGCTCGGGATGAGCAGTTCTTC	CASSLGQGARDEQFF
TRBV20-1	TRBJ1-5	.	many	TGCAGTGCTAGAGGGGCCGTAAATAGCAATCAGCCCCAGCATTTT	CSARGAVNSNQPQHF
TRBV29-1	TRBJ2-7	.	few	TGCAGCGTTGGGGGGCAGGGTGGGGACGAGCAGTACTTC	CSVGGQGGDEQYF
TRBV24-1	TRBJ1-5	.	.	TGTGCCACCAGTGATCCCTGGGCCCATTCGCATCAGCCCCAGCATTTT	CATSDPWAHSHQPQHF
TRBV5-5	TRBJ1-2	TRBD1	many	TGTGCCAGCAGCCTCAGGGGGGACTGGGACTATGGCTACACCTTC	CASSLRGDWDYGYTF
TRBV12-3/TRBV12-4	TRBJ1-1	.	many	TGTGCCAGCGCCCAACCTCCGCCTTGGTCTGAAGCTTTCTTT	CASAQPPPWSEAFF
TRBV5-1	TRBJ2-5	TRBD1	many	TGCGCCAGCAGCTTGGGGGGACAGCTACAAGAGACCCAGTACTTC	CASSLGGQLQETQYF
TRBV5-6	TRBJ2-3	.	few	TGTGCCAGCAGTTCGGGGCCCGGGGAGGATACGCAGTATTTT	CASSSGPGEDTQYF
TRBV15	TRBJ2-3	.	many	TGTGCCACCAGCAGAAGGGCCAGGGGTGGAGATACGCAGTATTTT	CATSRRARGGDTQYF
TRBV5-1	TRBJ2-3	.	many	TGCGCCAGCACCTCCTCGTCTTCCACAGATACGCAGTATTTT	CASTSSSSTDTQYF
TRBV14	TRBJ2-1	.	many	TGTGCCAGCAGCCAAGATCCGGGGAGCTCCTACAATGAGCAGTTCTTC	CASSQDPGSSYNEQFF
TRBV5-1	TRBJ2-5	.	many	TGCGCCAGCACACCTCCCGAGTACCAAGAGACCCAGTACTTC	CASTPPEYQETQYF
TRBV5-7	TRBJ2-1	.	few	TGTGCCATGGGCCCGGGACACTACGGTAATGAGCAGTTCTTC	CAMGPGHYGNEQFF
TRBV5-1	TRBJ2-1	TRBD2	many	TGCGCCAGCAGCGACCGACTAGCGGGTGATTCTGAGCAGTTCTTC	CASSDRLAGDSEQFF
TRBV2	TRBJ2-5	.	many	TGTGCCAGCAGGGGACTCCAGCTACAAGAGACCCAGTACTTC	CASRGLQLQETQYF
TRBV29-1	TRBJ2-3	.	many	TGCAGCGTTGAAGACCCAAGGAGAACAGATACGCAGTATTTT	CSVEDPRRTDTQYF
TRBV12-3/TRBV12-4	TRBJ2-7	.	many	TGTGCCAGCAGTTTACAGGGTGGTTCTCACGAGCAGTACTTC	CASSLQGGSHEQYF
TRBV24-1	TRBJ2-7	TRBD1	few	TGTGCCACCAGTGAGTACCGGGACAGAGACGCCTACGAGCAGTACTTC	CATSEYRDRDAYEQYF
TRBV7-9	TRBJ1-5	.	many	TGTGCCAGCAGCTTAGGCCCGGGGAATCAGCCCCAGCATTTT	CASSLGPGNQPQHF
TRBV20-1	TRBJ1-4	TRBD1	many	TGCAGTGCTAGAGTTGGGACAGGATGGGAAAAACTGTTTTTT	CSARVGTGWEKLFF
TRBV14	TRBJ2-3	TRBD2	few	TGTGCCAGCAGCCAAGATTGGGGGACTAGCGGTCACCGGGCAGATACGCAGTATTTT	CASSQDWGTSGHRADTQYF
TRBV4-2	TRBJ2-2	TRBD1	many	TGTGCCAGCAGCCCGAGACAGGGGAGCACCGGGGAGCTGTTTTTT	CASSPRQGSTGELFF
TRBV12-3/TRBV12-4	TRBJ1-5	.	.	TGTGCCAGCAGTTCCCGGGACACCCCATTAAAGGCTCAGCCCCAGCATTTT	CASSSRDTPLKAQPQHF
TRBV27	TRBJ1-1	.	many	TGTGCCAGCAGTTTAGGACCGTTGAACACTGAAGCTTTCTTT	CASSLGPLNTEAFF
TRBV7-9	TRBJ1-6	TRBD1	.	TGTGCCAGCAGCGCCCTGACAGGGGGCAGTTCACCCCTCCACTTT	CASSALTGGSSPLHF
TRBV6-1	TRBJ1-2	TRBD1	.	TGTGCCAGCAGTCGAACAGGGGAGATTTATGGCTACACCTTC	CASSRTGEIYGYTF
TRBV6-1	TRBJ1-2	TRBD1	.	TGTGCCAGCAGTGAAGCGGGACAGGGAACCTATGGCTACACCTTC	CASSEAGQGTYGYTF
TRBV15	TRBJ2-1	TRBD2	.	TGTGCCACCAGCACCTTCCTGAGGAGCGGGGCCCTATTTGAGCAGTTCTTC	CATSTFLRSGALFEQFF
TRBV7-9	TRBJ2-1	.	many	TGTGCCAGCAGTGAATATGAGCAGTTCTTC	CASSEYEQFF
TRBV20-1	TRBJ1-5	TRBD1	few	TGCAGTGCTAGAGATCCAGGGGGAAGTCAGCCCCAGCATTTT	CSARDPGGSQPQHF
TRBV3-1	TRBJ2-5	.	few	TGTGCCAGCAGCCACTCGGACTATAAACAAGAGACCCAGTACTTC	CASSHSDYKQETQYF